A single sample gave rise to the 27 T cell receptor beta chains below, sequenced in a study of blood T cells in healthy people across ages. A sample-barcoded 5' primer and a J-beta primer mix were used in a second PCR of roughly 6 to 11 cycles. TCRdb re-called the 5' RACE reads with MiXCR, one entry per CDR3 protein. Altogether 1.5 million to 2 million distinct CDR3 sequences are present, about 49% being singletons, with the ten largest covering less than 2.5%. The sequenced material came from blood. The source is a woman aged 35 to 49 in good health.

In this sample, this clonotype turned up a few times. The chain combines TRBV12-3 or TRBV12-4 with TRBJ2-7, with D tentatively TRBD1 (6 bases). Deletions cut 4 bases from V and 1 base from J, with 14 bases between. This CDR3 is 15 amino acids long. As DNA, the CDR3 is TGTGCCAGCAGTTCAACCAGGGGAGAATCCTACGAGCAGTACTTC. Residues: CASSSTRGESYEQYF.

This rearrangement joins TRBV13 to TRBJ2-7; 8 bases are shared with TRBD1. The J call may be incorrect, as the DNA end agrees better with TRBJ2-5. The germline V gene has CDR1 PRHDT and CDR2 FYEKMQ (reference sequence). The CDR3 is 15 residues long. The CDR3 here is CASSPRAGGRETQYF. DNA for the CDR3: TGTGCCAGCAGCCCCAGGGCAGGGGGCCGGGAGACCCAGTACTTC.

This clonotype came up a few times. V and J are TRBV3-1 and TRBJ2-1; tentatively, D is TRBD1 (5 bases). V dropped 1 base and J dropped 13 bases, with 11 bases sitting between them. This CDR3 is 12 amino acids long. CDR1 is LGHDT and CDR2 is YNNKEL in the germline V gene (reference sequence). The CDR3: CASSQVGTGQFF. As DNA, the CDR3 is TGTGCCAGCAGCCAAGTGGGTACAGGTCAGTTCTTC.

This clonotype was counted only a few times. The V call is TRBV20-1, the J call TRBJ2-1; 15 bases agree with TRBD2. CDR1 is DFQATT, CDR2 SNEGSKA, per germline (reference sequence). The CDR3 is 15 amino acids. This CDR3 reads CSAPGLAGGYNEQFF. CDR3 in DNA: TGCAGCGCTCCTGGACTAGCGGGGGGGTACAATGAGCAGTTCTTC.

For this clonotype: A junction end diverges from the germline sequence, so it may reflect a read error. V is TRBV20-1 and J is TRBJ2-3, with 8 bases that match TRBD2. The CDR3 is 15 residues long. CDR1 DFQATT and CDR2 SNEGSKA come from the germline V gene (reference sequence). The CDR3 DNA reads TGCAGTGCTGTTACTAGCGGTGTACTCACAGATATGCAGTATTTT. Encoded protein: CSAVTSGVLTDMQYF.

J is TRBJ2-5 and V is TRBV12-3 or TRBV12-4, with D tentatively TRBD1 (6 bases). CDR3 length: 14 residues. V was shortened by 6 bases and J by 5 bases, with 16 bases between the two germline ends. CDR3 loop: CASRLTGSRETQYF. CDR3 nucleotide sequence: TGTGCCAGCAGACTAACAGGGAGCCGGGAGACCCAGTACTTC.

The J gene is TRBJ2-1, the V gene TRBV7-9; D uncertain. The CDR3 covers 12 residues. The germline gives CDR1 SEHNR, CDR2 FQNEAQ (reference sequence). V lost 3 bases to trimming and J lost 7 bases, with 7 bases between them. The DNA of the CDR3 is TGTGCCAGCAGCTTCCAGCTAAATGAGCAGTTCTTC. It translates to CASSFQLNEQFF.

The V call is TRBV14, the J call TRBJ2-3, with D possibly TRBD2 on 7 matching bases. Trimming removed 4 bases at V and 2 bases at J, with 16 bases between. The CDR3 loop spans 16 amino acids. CDR1 is SGHDN, CDR2 FVKESK, per germline. DNA for the CDR3: TGTGCCAGCAGCCGCCTTAGGGGGGGGAACACAGATACGCAGTATTTT. It specifies CASSRLRGGNTDTQYF.

The chain recombines TRBV3-1 with TRBJ2-7, with 9 bases identical to TRBD1. The last part of the DNA fits TRBJ2-4 better; the J call may be wrong. The CDR3 extends over 14 amino acids. Germline V gene data show CDR1 as LGHDT and CDR2 as YNNKEL (reference sequence). CDR3 sequence (DNA): TGTGCCAGCAGCCAAGAGGACAGGGGAACCATTCAGTACTTC. This encodes CASSQEDRGTIQYF.

This clonotype was counted only a few times. The V gene is TRBV5-1, the J gene TRBJ2-7, with TRBD1 identical over 11 bases. V shed 3 bases, J shed 5 bases, and the junction held 7 bases outside the gene matches. The CDR3 has 15 amino acids. The V gene's germline CDR1 is SGHRS and CDR2 YFSETQ. The CDR3 DNA sequence: TGCGCCAGCAGCTCGGGACAGGGGGTGTTCGACGAGCAGTACTTC. Amino acid sequence: CASSSGQGVFDEQYF.

This sequence joins TRBV6-6 and TRBJ2-5; 10 bases map to TRBD2. The V gene end was trimmed by 6 bases and the J gene end by 5 bases; junction bases not matched to a gene: 9. Germline CDR1 is MNHNY and CDR2 is SVGAGI (reference sequence). The CDR3 runs to 15 residues. The CDR3 DNA is TGTGCCAGCAGACCTAGCGGGGGCCGAGGGGAGACCCAGTACTTC. Its translation is CASRPSGGRGETQYF.

The chain couples TRBV14 to TRBJ1-2, with 8 bases that match TRBD1. V trimming: 4 bases; J trimming: 1 base; junction bases outside the gene matches: 11. Germline CDR1 reads SGHDN; CDR2 reads FVKESK. This CDR3 is built from 17 residues. CDR3 sequence (DNA): TGTGCCAGCAGCCGGACCCCAGGGACAGGCTTTAACTATGGCTACACCTTC. Translation: CASSRTPGTGFNYGYTF.

The V call is TRBV4-3, the J call TRBJ1-6, with 7 bases aligning to TRBD1. Germline lookup yields CDR1 LGHNA and CDR2 YSLEER. This CDR3 comprises 17 residues. J lost 9 bases, V lost 3 bases, and 14 bases had no gene match. CDR3 region: CASSQSQGGTPISPLHF. The CDR3 DNA sequence: TGCGCCAGCAGCCAGTCCCAGGGGGGAACCCCTATTTCACCCCTCCACTTT.

This clonotype showed up just once. The rearrangement uses TRBV20-1 and TRBJ2-5; a weak D match, TRBD1 (5 bases). CDR1 is DFQATT and CDR2 is SNEGSKA in the germline V gene (reference sequence). There are 13 residues in the CDR3. With 5 bases removed from V and 2 bases from J, the gap between germline ends came to 12 bases. The CDR3 DNA is TGCAGTGCTCGGTGGGGCTTTCAAGAGACCCAGTACTTC. Its translation is CSARWGFQETQYF.

This clonotype was found a few times. This sequence joins TRBV11-1 and TRBJ2-4; TRBD1 matches 8 bases. The V gene end was trimmed by 6 bases and the J gene end by 4 bases; junction bases not matched to a gene: 8. In germline, CDR1 is SGHAT, CDR2 FQDESV (reference sequence). This CDR3 has 15 amino acids. This CDR3 reads CASRDPGQAKNIQYF. CDR3 coding DNA: TGTGCCAGCAGAGATCCGGGACAGGCTAAAAACATTCAGTACTTC.

V is TRBV27 and J is TRBJ2-3, with 10 nucleotides matching TRBD2. Trimming cost V 6 bases and J 5 bases; bases outside gene matches: 5. Looked up from germline, CDR1 is MNHEY and CDR2 is SMNVEV (reference sequence). The CDR3 is 14 residues long. The chain's CDR3 is CASRERGGKDTQYF. CDR3 sequence (DNA): TGTGCCAGCAGGGAGCGGGGGGGCAAAGATACGCAGTATTTT.

The rearrangement links TRBV7-2 to TRBJ2-4; a weak D match, TRBD1 (5 bases). From germline, CDR1 is SGHTA and CDR2 FQGNSA. V gave up 1 base and J gave up 2 bases, with 12 bases separating them. This CDR3 is 16 amino acids long. DNA for the CDR3: TGTGCCAGCAGCTTAGATTTAGGGGCGACCAAAAACATTCAGTACTTC. Translating it yields CASSLDLGATKNIQYF.

Note on this clonotype: Since a much larger clone is just one base distant, this may be a read error. The gene calls are TRBV7-2 and TRBJ1-2; D gene uncertain. CDR1 is SGHTA, CDR2 FQGNSA, per germline. CDR3 length equals 11 residues. The CDR3 DNA reads TGTGCCAGCACCTTAGTCGGTGGCTACACCTTC. This gives the protein CASTLVGGYTF.

The J gene is TRBJ2-7, the V gene TRBV10-1; D perhaps matches TRBD1 (6 bases). Germline V gene data show CDR1 as WNHNN and CDR2 as SYGVQD (reference sequence). This CDR3 spans 14 amino acids. V lost 2 bases, J lost 7 bases, and 15 bases lay in between. The CDR3 loop is CASSETDRTQEQYF. The CDR3, as DNA: TGCGCCAGCAGTGAGACGGACAGAACGCAGGAGCAGTACTTC.

This clonotype was seen a handful of times. CDR3 amino acids: CSMGLSDTQYF. The CDR3 region has the DNA TGCAGCATGGGACTTTCAGATACGCAGTATTTT. The genes are TRBV29-1 and TRBJ2-3; D may be TRBD2 (6 bases). Germline CDR1 SQVTM, CDR2 ANQGSEA. This CDR3 contains 11 residues. V lost 8 bases to trimming and J lost 4 bases, with 10 bases between them.

The chain links TRBV9 to TRBJ1-6, with 7 bases lining up with TRBD1. Unmatched junction bases numbered 9, after V lost 3 bases and J lost 6 bases. There are 16 residues in the CDR3. Germline V CDR1 and CDR2: SGDLS, YYNGEE. CDR3 in amino acids: CASSDARQGSNSPLHF. CDR3 bases: TGTGCCAGCAGCGACGCCCGACAGGGAAGTAATTCACCCCTCCACTTT.

CDR3 protein: CSAPNRDRGLQGYTF. CDR3 nucleotide sequence: TGCAGTGCCCCAAACCGGGACAGGGGTTTACAGGGCTACACCTTC. The rearrangement links TRBV20-1 to TRBJ1-2, with 10 bases identical to TRBD1. The J segment lost 8 bases and the V segment lost 6 bases, leaving 15 bases of the junction unmatched. The CDR3 spans 15 residues. Germline-derived CDR1 and CDR2 are DFQATT and SNEGSKA (reference sequence).

This clonotype turned up a few times. This rearrangement joins TRBV4-2 to TRBJ2-1; 9 bases agree with TRBD1. V trimming: 4 bases; J trimming: 6 bases; junction bases outside the gene matches: 16. The CDR3 covers 18 residues. Looked up from germline, CDR1 is LGHNA and CDR2 is YNFKEQ. CDR3 DNA sequence: TGTGCCAGCAGCCTGTATACCCGGACAGGGGCGATTCGCAATGAGCAGTTCTTC. Translating gives CASSLYTRTGAIRNEQFF.

The gene calls are TRBV6-6 and TRBJ1-6, with TRBD1 identical over 9 bases. This CDR3 region has 14 residues. Germline CDR1 is MNHNY and CDR2 is SVGAGI (reference sequence). V shed 7 bases, J shed 10 bases, and the junction held 8 bases outside the gene matches. The DNA for the CDR3 is TGTGCCAGCACTGAGGGACAGGGAAACTCACCCCTCCACTTT. This translates into CASTEGQGNSPLHF.

V and J are TRBV20-1 and TRBJ1-2; 8 bases align to TRBD1. V lost 5 bases and J lost 8; bases outside the gene matches: 16. The CDR3 spans 15 residues. Looked up from germline, CDR1 is DFQATT and CDR2 is SNEGSKA (reference sequence). The CDR3 loop reads CSAHPGRGHGYGYTF. CDR3 nucleotides: TGCAGTGCTCATCCGGGCAGGGGGCATGGATACGGCTACACCTTC.

The genes are TRBV7-9 and TRBJ1-4; the match to TRBD1 covers 7 bases. Germline-derived CDR1 and CDR2 are SEHNR and FQNEAQ (reference sequence). J was trimmed by 7 bases and V by 5 bases; bases with no gene match: 10. This CDR3 is 15 amino acids long. This chain's CDR3 is CASSVKGGAFEKLFF. CDR3 nucleotides: TGTGCCAGCAGCGTTAAAGGGGGCGCGTTTGAAAAACTGTTTTTT.

V and J are TRBV4-2 and TRBJ1-2, with D perhaps matching TRBD1 (5 bases). V was clipped by 8 bases and J by 4 bases, with 23 bases between them. The CDR3 covers 16 residues. Germline assignment: CDR1 LGHNA and CDR2 YNFKEQ. Here the CDR3 DNA reads TGTGCCAGCTTGGGCCTCGGCCCAGGGACTACCTATGGCTACACCTTC. It codes for CASLGLGPGTTYGYTF.